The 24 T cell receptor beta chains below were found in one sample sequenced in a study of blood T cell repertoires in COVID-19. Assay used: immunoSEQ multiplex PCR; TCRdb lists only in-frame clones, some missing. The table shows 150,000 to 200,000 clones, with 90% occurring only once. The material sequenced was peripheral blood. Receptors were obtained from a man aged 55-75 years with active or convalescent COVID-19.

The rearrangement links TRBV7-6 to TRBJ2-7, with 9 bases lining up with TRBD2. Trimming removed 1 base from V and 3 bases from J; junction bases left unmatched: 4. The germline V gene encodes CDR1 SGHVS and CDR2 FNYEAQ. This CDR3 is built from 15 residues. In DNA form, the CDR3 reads TGTGCCAGCAGCTTAGGTAGCGGGAGAAGCTACGAGCAGTACTTC. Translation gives CASSLGSGRSYEQYF.

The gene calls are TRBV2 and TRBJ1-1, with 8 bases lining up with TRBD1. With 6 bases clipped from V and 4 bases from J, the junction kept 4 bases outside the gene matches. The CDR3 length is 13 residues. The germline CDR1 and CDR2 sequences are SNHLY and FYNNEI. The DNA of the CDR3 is TGTGCCAGCAGATCAACAGGGGGCACTGAAGCTTTCTTT. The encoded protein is CASRSTGGTEAFF.

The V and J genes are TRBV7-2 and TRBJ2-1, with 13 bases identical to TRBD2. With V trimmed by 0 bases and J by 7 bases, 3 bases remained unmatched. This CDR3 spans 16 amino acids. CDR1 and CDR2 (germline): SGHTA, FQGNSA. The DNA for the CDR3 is TGTGCCAGCAGCTTAGCCGGGACTAGCGGGGAAAATGAGCAGTTCTTC. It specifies CASSLAGTSGENEQFF.

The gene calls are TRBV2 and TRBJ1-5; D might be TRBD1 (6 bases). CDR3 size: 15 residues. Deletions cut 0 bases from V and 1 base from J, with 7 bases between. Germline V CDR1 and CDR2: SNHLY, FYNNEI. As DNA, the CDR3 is TGTGCCAGCAGTGAAGCGAGGGGGAGCAATCAGCCCCAGCATTTT. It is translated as CASSEARGSNQPQHF.

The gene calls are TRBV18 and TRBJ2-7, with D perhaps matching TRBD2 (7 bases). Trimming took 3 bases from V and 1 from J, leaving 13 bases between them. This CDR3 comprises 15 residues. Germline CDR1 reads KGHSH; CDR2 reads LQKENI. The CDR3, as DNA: TGTGCCAGCTCACCGAAGGGGGGGGTTTCCTACGAGCAGTACTTC. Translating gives CASSPKGGVSYEQYF.

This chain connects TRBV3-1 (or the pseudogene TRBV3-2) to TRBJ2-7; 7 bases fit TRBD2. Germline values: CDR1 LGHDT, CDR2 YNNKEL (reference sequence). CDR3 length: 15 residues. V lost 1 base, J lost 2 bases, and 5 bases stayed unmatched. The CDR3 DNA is TGTGCCAGCAGCCAAGCGGGCGGGAGTGCCTACGAGCAGTACTTC. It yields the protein CASSQAGGSAYEQYF.

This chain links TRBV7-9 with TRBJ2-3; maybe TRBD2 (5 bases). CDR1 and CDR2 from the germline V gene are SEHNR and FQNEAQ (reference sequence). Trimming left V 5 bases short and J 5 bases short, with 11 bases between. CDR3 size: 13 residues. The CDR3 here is CASSVLAEDTQYF. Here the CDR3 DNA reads TGTGCCAGCAGCGTCCTAGCTGAAGATACGCAGTATTTT. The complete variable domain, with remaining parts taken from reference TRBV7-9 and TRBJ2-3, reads DTGVSQNPRHKITKRGQNVTFRCDPISEHNRLYWYRQTLGQGPEFLTYFQNEAQLEKSRLLSDRFSAERPKGSFSTLEIQRTEQGDSAMYLCASSVLAEDTQYFGPGTRLTVL.

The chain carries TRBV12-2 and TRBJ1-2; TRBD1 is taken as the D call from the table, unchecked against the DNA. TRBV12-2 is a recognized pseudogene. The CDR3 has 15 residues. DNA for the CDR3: TGTGCAAGTCGCTTAGATGCAGGGGGCATCTATGGCTACACCTTC. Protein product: CASRLDAGGIYGYTF.

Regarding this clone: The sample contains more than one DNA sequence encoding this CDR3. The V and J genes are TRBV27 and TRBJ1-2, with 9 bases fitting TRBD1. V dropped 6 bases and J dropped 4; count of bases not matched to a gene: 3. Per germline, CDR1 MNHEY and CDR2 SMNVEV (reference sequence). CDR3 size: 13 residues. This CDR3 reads CASSRDRVYGYTF. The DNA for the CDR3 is TGTGCCAGCAGCCGGGACAGGGTCTATGGCTACACCTTC.

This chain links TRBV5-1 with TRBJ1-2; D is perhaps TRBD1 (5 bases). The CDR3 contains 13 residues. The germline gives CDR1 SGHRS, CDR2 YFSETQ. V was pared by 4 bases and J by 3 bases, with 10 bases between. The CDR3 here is CASSRGEDYGYTF. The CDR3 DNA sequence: TGCGCCAGCAGCCGGGGGGAAGACTATGGCTACACCTTC.

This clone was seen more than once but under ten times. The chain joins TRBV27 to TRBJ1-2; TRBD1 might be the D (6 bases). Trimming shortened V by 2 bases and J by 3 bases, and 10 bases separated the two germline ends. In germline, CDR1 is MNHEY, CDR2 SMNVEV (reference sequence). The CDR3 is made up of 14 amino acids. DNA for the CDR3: TGTGCCAGCAGTTTAGTGGGGGCCGACTATGGCTACACCTTC. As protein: CASSLVGADYGYTF.

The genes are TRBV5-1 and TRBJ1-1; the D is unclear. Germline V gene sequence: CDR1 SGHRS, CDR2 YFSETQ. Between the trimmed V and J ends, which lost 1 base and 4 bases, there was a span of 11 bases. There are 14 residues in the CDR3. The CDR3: CASSLIERGTEAFF. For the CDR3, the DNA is TGCGCCAGCAGCTTGATAGAGCGGGGCACTGAAGCTTTCTTT.

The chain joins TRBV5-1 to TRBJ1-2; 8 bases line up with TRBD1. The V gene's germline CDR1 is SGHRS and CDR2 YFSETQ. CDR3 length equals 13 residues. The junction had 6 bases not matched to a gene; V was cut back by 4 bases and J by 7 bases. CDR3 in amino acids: CASSQTGEGGYTF. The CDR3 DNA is TGCGCCAGCAGCCAGACAGGGGAGGGTGGCTACACCTTC.

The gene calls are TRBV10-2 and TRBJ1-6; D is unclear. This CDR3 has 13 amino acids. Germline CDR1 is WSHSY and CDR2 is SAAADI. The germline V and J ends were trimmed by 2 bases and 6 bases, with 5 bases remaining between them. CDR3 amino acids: CASSEQVNSPLHF. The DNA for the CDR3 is TGCGCCAGCAGTGAGCAGGTTAATTCACCCCTCCACTTT.

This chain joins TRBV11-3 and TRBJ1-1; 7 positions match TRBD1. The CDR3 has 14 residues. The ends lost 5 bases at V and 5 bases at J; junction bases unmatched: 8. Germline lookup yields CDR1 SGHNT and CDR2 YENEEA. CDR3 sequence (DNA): TGTGCCAGCAGCCTGACAGGGTCTGGGACTGAAGCTTTCTTT. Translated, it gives CASSLTGSGTEAFF.

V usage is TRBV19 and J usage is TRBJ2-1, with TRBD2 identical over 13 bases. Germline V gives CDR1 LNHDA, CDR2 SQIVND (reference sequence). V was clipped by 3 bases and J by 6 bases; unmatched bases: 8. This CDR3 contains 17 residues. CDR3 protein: CASSIPKTSGRANEQFF. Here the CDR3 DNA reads TGTGCCAGTAGTATCCCCAAAACTAGCGGGAGGGCCAATGAGCAGTTCTTC.

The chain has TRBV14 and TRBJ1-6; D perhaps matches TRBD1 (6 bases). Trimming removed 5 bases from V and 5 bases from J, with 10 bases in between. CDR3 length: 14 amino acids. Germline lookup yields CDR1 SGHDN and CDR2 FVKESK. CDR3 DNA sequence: TGTGCCAGCAGCTGGGGACATAATAATTCACCCCTCCACTTT. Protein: CASSWGHNNSPLHF.

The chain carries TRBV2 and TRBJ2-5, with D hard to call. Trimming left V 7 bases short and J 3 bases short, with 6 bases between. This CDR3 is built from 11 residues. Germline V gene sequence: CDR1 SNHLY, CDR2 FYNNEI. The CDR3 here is CASKQKETQYF. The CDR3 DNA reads TGTGCCAGCAAACAGAAAGAGACCCAGTACTTC.

CDR3 region: CASSQTGGYTDTQYF. The CDR3 DNA sequence: TGTGCCAGCAGCCAAACCGGGGGGTACACAGATACGCAGTATTTT. This rearrangement joins TRBV4-2 to TRBJ2-3; 7 bases line up with TRBD2. Germline-derived CDR1 and CDR2 are LGHNA and YNFKEQ. The CDR3 totals 15 residues. V lost 2 bases and J lost 2; bases outside the gene matches: 4.

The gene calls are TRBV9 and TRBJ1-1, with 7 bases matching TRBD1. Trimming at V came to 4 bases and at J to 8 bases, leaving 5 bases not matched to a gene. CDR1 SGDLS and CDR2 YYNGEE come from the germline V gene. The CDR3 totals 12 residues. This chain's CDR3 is CASSTPGQEAFF. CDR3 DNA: TGTGCCAGCAGCACCCCGGGACAGGAAGCTTTCTTT.

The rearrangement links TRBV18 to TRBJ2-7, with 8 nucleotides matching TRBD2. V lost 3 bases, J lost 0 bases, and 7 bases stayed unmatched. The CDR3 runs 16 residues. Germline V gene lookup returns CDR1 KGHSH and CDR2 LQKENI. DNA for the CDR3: TGTGCCAGCTCACCGAGACGGGGGGGGAGCTCCTACGAGCAGTACTTC. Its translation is CASSPRRGGSSYEQYF.

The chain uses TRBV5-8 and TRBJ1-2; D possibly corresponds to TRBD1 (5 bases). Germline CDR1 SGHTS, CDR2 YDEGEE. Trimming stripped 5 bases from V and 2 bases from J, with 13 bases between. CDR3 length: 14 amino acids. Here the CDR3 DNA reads TGTGCCAGCAGAAAACTCGCAGGGAACTATGGCTACACCTTC. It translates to CASRKLAGNYGYTF.

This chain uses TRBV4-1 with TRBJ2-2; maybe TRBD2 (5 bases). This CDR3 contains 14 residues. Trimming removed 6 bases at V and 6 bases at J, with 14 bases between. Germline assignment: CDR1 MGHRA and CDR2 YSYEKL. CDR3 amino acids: CASRFDYYSGELFF. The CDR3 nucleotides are TGCGCCAGCAGATTCGACTACTACTCCGGGGAGCTGTTTTTT.

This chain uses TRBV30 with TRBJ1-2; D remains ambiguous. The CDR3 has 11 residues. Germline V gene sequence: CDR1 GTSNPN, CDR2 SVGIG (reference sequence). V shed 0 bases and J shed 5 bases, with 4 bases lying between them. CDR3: CAWSVEYGYTF. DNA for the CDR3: TGTGCCTGGAGTGTTGAGTATGGCTACACCTTC.